A single sample is the source of the 7 T cell receptor beta chains below, sequenced in a study of blood T cell repertoires in COVID-19. The method was immunoSEQ multiplex PCR; TCRdb's version includes in-frame clones alone and lacks a portion of them. The data show 200,000 to 250,000 clones, around 81% seen once. What was sequenced was peripheral blood. The receptor source for this set is a woman aged 70-85 years with acute or convalescent COVID-19.

The rearrangement links TRBV19 to TRBJ2-7; D might be TRBD1 (6 bases). Trimming pared 5 bases from V and 4 bases from J, leaving 15 bases between. This CDR3 has 14 amino acids. The germline V gene has CDR1 LNHDA and CDR2 SQIVND (reference sequence). The CDR3 loop reads CASSFPGHSYEQYF. DNA for the CDR3: TGTGCCAGTAGTTTTCCGGGACATTCTTACGAGCAGTACTTC. The whole variable domain, filled in from reference TRBV19 and TRBJ2-7, reads DGGITQSPKYLFRKEGQNVTLSCEQNLNHDAMYWYRQDPGQGLRLIYYSQIVNDFQKGDIAEGYSVSREKKESFPLTVTSAQKNPTAFYLCASSFPGHSYEQYFGPGTRLTVT.

This sequence joins TRBV5-1 and TRBJ1-2; D possibly corresponds to TRBD1 (6 bases). V shed 0 bases and J shed 8 bases, with 17 bases lying between them. The CDR3 is made up of 15 amino acids. The germline CDR1 and CDR2 sequences are SGHRS and YFSETQ. In nucleotides, the CDR3 is TGCGCCAGCAGCTTGGCGACAGGATCCACGGAGGGCTACACCTTC. Translated, it gives CASSLATGSTEGYTF. Looking up the rest from reference TRBV5-1 and TRBJ1-2 gives the full variable domain: KAGVTQTPRYLIKTRGQQVTLSCSPISGHRSVSWYQQTPGQGLQFLFEYFSETQRNKGNFPGRFSGRQFSNSRSEMNVSTLELGDSALYLCASSLATGSTEGYTFGSGTRLTVV.

V usage is TRBV4-1 and J usage is TRBJ1-6; D unclear. The CDR3 is made up of 17 amino acids. The germline V and J ends were trimmed by 4 bases and 2 bases, with 15 bases remaining between them. Per the germline V gene, CDR1 is MGHRA and CDR2 is YSYEKL. The CDR3 reads CASSRSSEAPYNSPLHF. The CDR3, as DNA: TGCGCCAGCAGCCGATCCTCGGAGGCCCCCTATAATTCACCCCTCCACTTT.

V gene TRBV6-6 combines with J gene TRBJ2-1; TRBD2 aligns across 9 bases. Germline lookup yields CDR1 MNHNY and CDR2 SVGAGI (reference sequence). The CDR3 has 19 residues. V trimming: 5 bases; J trimming: 6 bases; junction bases outside the gene matches: 20. The CDR3 sequence: CASSQSPMDVGRGGNEQFF. Written as DNA, the CDR3 is TGTGCCAGCAGTCAATCCCCCATGGATGTGGGGCGGGGGGGCAATGAGCAGTTCTTC.

V gene TRBV5-1 combines with J gene TRBJ1-1; 7 nucleotides align to TRBD1. Germline CDR1 and CDR2: SGHRS and YFSETQ. The ends lost 4 bases at V and 1 base at J; junction bases unmatched: 4. The CDR3 sequence is 14 residues long. The CDR3 spells CASSGGQPNTEAFF. CDR3 in DNA: TGCGCCAGCAGCGGGGGACAGCCGAACACTGAAGCTTTCTTT.

This rearrangement joins TRBV29-1 to TRBJ2-5; D is possibly TRBD2 (5 bases). The V gene lost 6 bases and the J gene lost 5 bases, with 19 bases spanning the gap. CDR1 SQVTM and CDR2 ANQGSEA come from the germline V gene. This CDR3 is 14 amino acids long. CDR3 loop: CSVGPRVALETQYF. DNA for the CDR3: TGCAGCGTCGGCCCGCGGGTAGCTTTGGAGACCCAGTACTTC.

The chain links TRBV7-2 to TRBJ2-2; 9 bases line up with TRBD2. V was clipped by 6 bases and J by 7 bases; unmatched bases: 3. The CDR3 extends over 13 amino acids. Germline V gives CDR1 SGHTA, CDR2 FQGNSA. The CDR3 DNA sequence: TGTGCCAGCAGTCTTAGCGGGGGCGGGGAGCTGTTTTTT. Translating gives CASSLSGGGELFF.